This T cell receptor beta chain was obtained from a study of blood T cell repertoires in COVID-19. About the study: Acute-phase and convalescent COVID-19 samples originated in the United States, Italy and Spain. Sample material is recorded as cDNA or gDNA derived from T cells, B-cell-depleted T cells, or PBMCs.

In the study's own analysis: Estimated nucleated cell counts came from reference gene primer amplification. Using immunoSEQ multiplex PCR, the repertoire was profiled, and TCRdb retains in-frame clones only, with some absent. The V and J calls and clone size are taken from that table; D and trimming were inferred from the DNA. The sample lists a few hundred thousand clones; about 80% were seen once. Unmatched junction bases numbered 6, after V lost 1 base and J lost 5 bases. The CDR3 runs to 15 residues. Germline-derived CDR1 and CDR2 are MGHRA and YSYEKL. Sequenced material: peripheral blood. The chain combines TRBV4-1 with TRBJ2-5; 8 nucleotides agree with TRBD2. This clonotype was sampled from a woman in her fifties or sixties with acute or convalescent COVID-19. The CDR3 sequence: CASSQVALAGETQYF. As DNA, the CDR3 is TGCGCCAGCAGCCAAGTAGCCTTAGCGGGGGAGACCCAGTACTTC.